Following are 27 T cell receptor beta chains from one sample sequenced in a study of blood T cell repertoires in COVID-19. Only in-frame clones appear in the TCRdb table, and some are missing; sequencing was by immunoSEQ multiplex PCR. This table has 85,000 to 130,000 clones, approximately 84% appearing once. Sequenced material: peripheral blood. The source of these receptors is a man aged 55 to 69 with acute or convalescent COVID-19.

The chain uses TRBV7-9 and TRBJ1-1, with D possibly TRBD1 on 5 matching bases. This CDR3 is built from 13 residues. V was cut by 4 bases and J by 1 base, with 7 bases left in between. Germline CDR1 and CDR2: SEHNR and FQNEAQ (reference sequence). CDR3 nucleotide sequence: TGTGCCAGCAGCTCGCAGGGGAACACTGAAGCTTTCTTT. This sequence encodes CASSSQGNTEAFF.

CDR3 sequence (DNA): TGTGCCACCAGTGATCCGGCTAGCGGGAGTTCGCGGGATACGCAGTATTTT. Its protein product is CATSDPASGSSRDTQYF. V is TRBV24-1 and J is TRBJ2-3; 10 bases align to TRBD2. Germline V gene sequence: CDR1 KGHDR, CDR2 SFDVKD. The junction had 11 bases not matched to a gene; V was cut back by 3 bases and J by 6 bases. The CDR3 is made up of 17 amino acids.

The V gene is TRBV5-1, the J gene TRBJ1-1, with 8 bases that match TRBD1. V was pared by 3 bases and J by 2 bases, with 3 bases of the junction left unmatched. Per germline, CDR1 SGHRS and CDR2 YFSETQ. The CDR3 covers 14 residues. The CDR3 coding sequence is TGCGCCAGCAGCTGGGCAGGGGGCAACACTGAAGCTTTCTTT. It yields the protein CASSWAGGNTEAFF.

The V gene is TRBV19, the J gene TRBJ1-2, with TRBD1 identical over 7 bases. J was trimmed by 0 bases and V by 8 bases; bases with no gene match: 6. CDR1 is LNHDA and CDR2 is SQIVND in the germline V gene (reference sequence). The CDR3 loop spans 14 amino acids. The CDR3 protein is CASEQGRPNYGYTF. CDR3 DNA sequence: TGTGCCAGTGAACAGGGGCGCCCTAACTATGGCTACACCTTC.

The CDR3 sequence is CASSLTTQETQYF. The CDR3 DNA is TGCGCCAGCAGCTTGACTACACAAGAGACCCAGTACTTC. The chain has TRBV5-1 and TRBJ2-5, with no clear D. V was trimmed by 1 base and J by 2 bases, leaving 6 bases between them. This CDR3 comprises 13 residues. Germline assignment: CDR1 SGHRS and CDR2 YFSETQ.

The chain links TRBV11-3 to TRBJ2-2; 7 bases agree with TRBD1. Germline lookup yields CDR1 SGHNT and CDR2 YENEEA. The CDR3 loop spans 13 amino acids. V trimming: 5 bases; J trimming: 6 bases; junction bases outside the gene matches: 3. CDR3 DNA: TGTGCCAGCAGCCAGACAGGGCCCGGGGAGCTGTTTTTT. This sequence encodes CASSQTGPGELFF.

CDR3 sequence: CASSIVGQGSTDTQYF. The CDR3 DNA reads as TGTGCCAGTAGTATAGTGGGGCAGGGAAGCACAGATACGCAGTATTTT. The genes are TRBV19 and TRBJ2-3; D is possibly TRBD1 (5 bases). This CDR3 spans 16 amino acids. The V end lost 1 base, the J end lost 0 bases, and 11 bases lay between the germline ends. Germline V gene sequence: CDR1 LNHDA, CDR2 SQIVND (reference sequence). Full variable domain (outside the CDR3, taken from reference TRBV19 and TRBJ2-3): DGGITQSPKYLFRKEGQNVTLSCEQNLNHDAMYWYRQDPGQGLRLIYYSQIVNDFQKGDIAEGYSVSREKKESFPLTVTSAQKNPTAFYLCASSIVGQGSTDTQYFGPGTRLTVL.

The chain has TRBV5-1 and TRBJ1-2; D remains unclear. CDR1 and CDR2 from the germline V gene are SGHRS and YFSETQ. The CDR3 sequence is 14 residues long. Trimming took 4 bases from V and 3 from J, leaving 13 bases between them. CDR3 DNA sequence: TGCGCCAGCAGCATGAGTTCGATGGACTATGGCTACACCTTC. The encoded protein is CASSMSSMDYGYTF.

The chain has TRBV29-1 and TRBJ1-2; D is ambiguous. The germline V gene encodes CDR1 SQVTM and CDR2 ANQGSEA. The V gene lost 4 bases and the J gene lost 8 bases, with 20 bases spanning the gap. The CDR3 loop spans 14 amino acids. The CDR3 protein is CSVGSRQAASGYTF. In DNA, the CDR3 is TGCAGCGTTGGCTCTCGGCAGGCTGCCAGCGGCTACACCTTC. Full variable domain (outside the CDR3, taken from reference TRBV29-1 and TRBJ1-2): SAVISQKPSRDICQRGTSLTIQCQVDSQVTMMFWYRQQPGQSLTLIATANQGSEATYESGFVIDKFPISRPNLTFSTLTVSNMSPEDSSIYLCSVGSRQAASGYTFGSGTRLTVV.

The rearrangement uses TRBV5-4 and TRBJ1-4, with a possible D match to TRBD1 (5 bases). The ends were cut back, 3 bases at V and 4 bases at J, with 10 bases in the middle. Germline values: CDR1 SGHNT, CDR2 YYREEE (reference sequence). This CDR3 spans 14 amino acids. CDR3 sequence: CASSSTVGNEKLFF. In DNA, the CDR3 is TGTGCCAGCAGCTCGACAGTGGGTAATGAAAAACTGTTTTTT.

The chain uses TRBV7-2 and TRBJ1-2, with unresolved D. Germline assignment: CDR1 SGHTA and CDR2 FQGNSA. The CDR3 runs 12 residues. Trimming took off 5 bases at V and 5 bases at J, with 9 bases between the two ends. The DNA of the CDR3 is TGTGCCAGCAGCAGTGGGCATTATGGCTACACCTTC. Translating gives CASSSGHYGYTF.

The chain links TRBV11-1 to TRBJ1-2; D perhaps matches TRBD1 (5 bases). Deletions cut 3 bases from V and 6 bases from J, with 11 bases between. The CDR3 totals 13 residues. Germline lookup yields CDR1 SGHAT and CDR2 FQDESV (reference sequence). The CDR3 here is CASSFYVGDGYTF. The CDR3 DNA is TGTGCCAGCAGCTTTTATGTAGGGGATGGCTACACCTTC.

CDR3 in DNA: TGTGCCAGCAGCCAAGACCTAGCCCAAGAGACCCAGTACTTC. This encodes CASSQDLAQETQYF. V gene TRBV3-1 (or the pseudogene TRBV3-2) combines with J gene TRBJ2-5, with a tentative D call TRBD2 (5 bases). The CDR3 contains 14 residues. From germline, CDR1 is LGHDT and CDR2 YNNKEL (reference sequence). V was clipped by 0 bases and J by 1 base, with 6 bases between them.

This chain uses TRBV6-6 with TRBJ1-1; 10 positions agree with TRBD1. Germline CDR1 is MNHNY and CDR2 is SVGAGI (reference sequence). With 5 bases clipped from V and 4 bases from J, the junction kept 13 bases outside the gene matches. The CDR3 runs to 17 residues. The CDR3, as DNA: TGTGCCAGCAGTCCGAATATTGGGGGGACAGGGGCCACTGAAGCTTTCTTT. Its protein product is CASSPNIGGTGATEAFF.

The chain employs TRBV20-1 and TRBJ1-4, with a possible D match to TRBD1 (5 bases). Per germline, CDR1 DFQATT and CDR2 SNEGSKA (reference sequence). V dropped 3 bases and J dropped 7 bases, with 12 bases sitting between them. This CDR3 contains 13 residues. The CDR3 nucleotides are TGCAGTGCTAGTACGAAAACAGGTGAAAAACTGTTTTTT. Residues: CSASTKTGEKLFF.

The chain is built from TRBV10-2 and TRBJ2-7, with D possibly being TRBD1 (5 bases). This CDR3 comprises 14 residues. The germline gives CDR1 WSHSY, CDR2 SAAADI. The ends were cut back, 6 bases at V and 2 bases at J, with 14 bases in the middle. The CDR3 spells CASSRDSQTYEQYF. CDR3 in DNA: TGCGCCAGCAGCAGAGACAGCCAAACCTACGAGCAGTACTTC.

Here the CDR3 DNA reads TGTGCCAGCAAACTAGCAGAGCGGTACGAGCAGTACGTC. Protein product: CASKLAERYEQYV. V usage is TRBV2 and J usage is TRBJ2-7; D is possibly TRBD2 (6 bases). V was pared by 7 bases and J by 4 bases, with 14 bases between. Germline CDR1 is SNHLY and CDR2 is FYNNEI. The CDR3 loop spans 13 amino acids.

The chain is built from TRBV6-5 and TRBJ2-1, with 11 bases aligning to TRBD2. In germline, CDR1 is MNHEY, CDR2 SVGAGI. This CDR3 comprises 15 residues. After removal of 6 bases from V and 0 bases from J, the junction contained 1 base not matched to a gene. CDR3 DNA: TGTGCCAGCAGCGGGACTAGCGGCTCCTACAATGAGCAGTTCTTC. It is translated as CASSGTSGSYNEQFF.

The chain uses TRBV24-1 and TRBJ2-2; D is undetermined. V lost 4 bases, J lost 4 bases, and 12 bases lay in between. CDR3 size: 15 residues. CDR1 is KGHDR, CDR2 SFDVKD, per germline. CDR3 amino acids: CATSDAADPTGELFF. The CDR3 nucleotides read TGTGCCACCAGTGACGCTGCGGATCCCACCGGGGAGCTGTTTTTT.

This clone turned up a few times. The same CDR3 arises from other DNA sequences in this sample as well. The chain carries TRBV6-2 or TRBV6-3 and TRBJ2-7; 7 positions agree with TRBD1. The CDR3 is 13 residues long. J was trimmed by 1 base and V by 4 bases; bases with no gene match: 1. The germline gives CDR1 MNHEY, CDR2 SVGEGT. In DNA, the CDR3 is TGTGCCAGCAGTTGGGACAGTTCCTACGAGCAGTACGTC. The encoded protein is CASSWDSSYEQYV.

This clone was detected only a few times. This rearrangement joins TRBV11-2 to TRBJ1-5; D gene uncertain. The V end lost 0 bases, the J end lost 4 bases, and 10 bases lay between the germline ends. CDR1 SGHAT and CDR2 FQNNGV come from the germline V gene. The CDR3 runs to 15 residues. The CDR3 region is CASSLDLGSNQPQHF. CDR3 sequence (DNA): TGTGCCAGCAGCTTAGATCTGGGCAGTAATCAGCCCCAGCATTTT.

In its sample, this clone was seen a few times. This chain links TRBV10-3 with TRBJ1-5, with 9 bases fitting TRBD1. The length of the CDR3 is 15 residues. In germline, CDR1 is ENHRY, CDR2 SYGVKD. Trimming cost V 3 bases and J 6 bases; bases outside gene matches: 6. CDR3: CAISDMDRGSQPQHF. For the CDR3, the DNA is TGTGCCATCAGTGACATGGACAGGGGCTCTCAGCCCCAGCATTTT.

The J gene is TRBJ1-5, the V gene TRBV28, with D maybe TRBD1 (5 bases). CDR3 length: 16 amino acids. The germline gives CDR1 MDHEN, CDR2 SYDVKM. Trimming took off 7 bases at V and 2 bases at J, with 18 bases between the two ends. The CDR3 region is CASILGGGGGNQPQHF. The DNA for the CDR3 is TGTGCCAGCATCCTGGGGGGGGGTGGCGGCAATCAGCCCCAGCATTTT.

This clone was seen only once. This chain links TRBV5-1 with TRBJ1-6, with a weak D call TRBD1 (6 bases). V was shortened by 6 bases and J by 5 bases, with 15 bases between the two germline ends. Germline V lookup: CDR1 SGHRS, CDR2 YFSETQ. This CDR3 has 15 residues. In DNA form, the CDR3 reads TGCGCCAGCACCCCTGGGCGACAGGATAATTCACCCCTCCACTTT. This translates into CASTPGRQDNSPLHF.

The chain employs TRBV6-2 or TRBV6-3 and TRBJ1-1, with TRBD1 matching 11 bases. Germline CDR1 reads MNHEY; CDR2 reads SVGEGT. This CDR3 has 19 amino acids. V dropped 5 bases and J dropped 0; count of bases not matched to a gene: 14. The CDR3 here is CASSPPAGDRGLMNTEAFF. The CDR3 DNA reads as TGTGCCAGCAGTCCCCCCGCCGGGGACAGGGGGTTGATGAACACTGAAGCTTTCTTT.

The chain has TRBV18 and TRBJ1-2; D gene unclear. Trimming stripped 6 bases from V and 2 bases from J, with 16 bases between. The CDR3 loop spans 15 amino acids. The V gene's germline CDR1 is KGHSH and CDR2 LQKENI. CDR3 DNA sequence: TGTGCCAGCTCGCCAAGCGTCGTCAGCAACTATGGCTACACCTTC. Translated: CASSPSVVSNYGYTF.

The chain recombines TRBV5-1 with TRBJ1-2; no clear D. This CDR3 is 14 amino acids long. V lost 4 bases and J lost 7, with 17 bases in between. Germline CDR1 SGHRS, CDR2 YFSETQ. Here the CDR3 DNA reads TGCGCCAGCAGCCAATCGGGAACTCCTCGTGGCTACACCTTC. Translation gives CASSQSGTPRGYTF.